The 5 T cell receptor beta chains listed next were all sequenced from one sample in a study of breast tumors, draining lymph nodes, adjacent tissues. Breast cancer patients provided tissue from their axillary draining lymph nodes. One entry per CDR3 protein, called by TCRdb with MiXCR from the multiplex PCR reads. The sample lists 100,000 to 150,000 distinct CDR3 sequences, roughly 21% occurring once. The sample was axillary lymph node tissue. These receptors were collected from a female donor with breast cancer. Some clones in this sample may be carry-over from other donors' samples.

On this clonotype itself: A single base separates this from a much larger clone, so it may be a read error. The chain carries TRBV20-1 and TRBJ2-1; 12 nucleotides agree with TRBD2. The germline gives CDR1 DFQATT, CDR2 SNEGSKA (reference sequence). This CDR3 spans 18 amino acids. With 1 base clipped from V and 2 bases from J, the junction kept 9 bases outside the gene matches. CDR3: CSARGRTSGTIPYNEQFF. CDR3 sequence (DNA): TGCAGTGCTAGAGGGCGGACTAGCGGGACTATCCCCTACAATGAGCAGTTCTTC.

This clonotype occurred many times. The V call is TRBV6-1, the J call TRBJ2-1; D call uncertain. There are 15 residues in the CDR3. Trimming shortened V by 2 bases and J by 0 bases, and 8 bases separated the two germline ends. Germline V gene lookup returns CDR1 MNHNS and CDR2 SASEGT. The CDR3 region is CASSESVGSYNEQFF. In DNA form, the CDR3 reads TGTGCCAGCAGTGAATCAGTCGGCTCCTACAATGAGCAGTTCTTC.

As to this clonotype: A much bigger clone sits one base away, suggesting this may be a read error. The chain couples TRBV5-4 to TRBJ2-2; the match to TRBD2 covers 10 bases. The germline V gene has CDR1 SGHNT and CDR2 YYREEE (reference sequence). This CDR3 region has 17 residues. The CDR3 loop is CASSQDSSGSLTGELLF. The CDR3 DNA is TGCGCCAGCAGCCAAGACTCTAGCGGGAGCCTCACCGGGGAGCTGCTTTTT.

This clonotype came up a few times. The chain links TRBV27 to TRBJ2-3; D call uncertain. The CDR3 is 17 amino acids. Germline CDR1 MNHEY, CDR2 SMNVEV (reference sequence). The V and J ends lost 4 bases and 0 bases respectively, with 17 bases between them. The CDR3 spells CASSSLDGALSTDTQYF. CDR3 in DNA: TGTGCCAGCAGTTCCCTCGATGGCGCCTTGAGCACAGATACGCAGTATTTT.

A note on this clonotype: A much larger clone is a single base away; this may be a read error. The CDR3 region is CASGVGTGGGQETQYF. The DNA of the CDR3 is TGTGCCAGCGGTGTCGGGACAGGGGGAGGGCAAGAGACCCAGTACTTC. The V gene is TRBV6-1, the J gene TRBJ2-5; 11 positions agree with TRBD1. The CDR3 extends over 16 amino acids. With V trimmed by 8 bases and J by 2 bases, 10 bases remained unmatched. CDR1 and CDR2 (germline): MNHNS, SASEGT.